The 24 T cell receptor beta chains listed next were all sequenced from one sample in a study of blood T cell repertoires in COVID-19. Data came from immunoSEQ multiplex PCR; TCRdb stores just in-frame clones and leaves some out. The repertoire holds some 260,000 clones, roughly 80% seen once, with 8.9% in the top ten. The sequenced sample was peripheral blood. These receptors originate from an elderly man with acute or convalescent COVID-19.

The V call is TRBV5-6, the J call TRBJ1-2; 11 nucleotides line up with TRBD1. From germline, CDR1 is SGHDT and CDR2 YYEEEE. This CDR3 comprises 15 residues. V dropped 2 bases and J dropped 4; count of bases not matched to a gene: 4. This chain's CDR3 is CASSLWTGGAYGYTF. Here the CDR3 DNA reads TGTGCCAGCAGCTTATGGACAGGGGGCGCCTATGGCTACACCTTC.

V is TRBV2 and J is TRBJ2-3, with 8 bases identical to TRBD1. Germline CDR1 and CDR2: SNHLY and FYNNEI. The length of the CDR3 is 14 residues. Germline trimming cut 4 bases from V and 3 bases from J; bases unmatched to any gene: 3. The CDR3 coding sequence is TGTGCCAGCAGTGTAGACAGGGGAACAGATACGCAGTATTTT. Encoded protein: CASSVDRGTDTQYF.

The chain is built from TRBV18 and TRBJ2-2; 8 nucleotides agree with TRBD1. Trimming took 10 bases from V and 4 from J; bases not matched to a gene: 8. The CDR3 has 14 residues. Germline loops: CDR1 KGHSH, CDR2 LQKENI. DNA of the CDR3: TGTGCCACTCAAGGGACAGGTGGCACCGGGGAGCTGTTTTTT. It yields the protein CATQGTGGTGELFF.

The chain joins TRBV5-1 to TRBJ2-5, with 7 bases lining up with TRBD1. Trimming at V came to 4 bases and at J to 1 base, leaving 7 bases not matched to a gene. Germline lookup yields CDR1 SGHRS and CDR2 YFSETQ. The CDR3 contains 15 residues. The CDR3 spells CASSGRQGSQETQYF. The CDR3 DNA sequence: TGCGCCAGCAGCGGCCGACAGGGATCCCAAGAGACCCAGTACTTC.

The chain joins TRBV11-3 to TRBJ1-1; D not resolved. V was pared by 0 bases and J by 2 bases, with 4 bases between. In germline, CDR1 is SGHNT, CDR2 YENEEA. The CDR3 consists of 13 residues. Here the CDR3 reads CASSLESNTEAFF. The CDR3 nucleotides are TGTGCCAGCAGCTTAGAATCAAACACTGAAGCTTTCTTT.

The chain employs TRBV6-1 and TRBJ2-3, with D possibly matching TRBD2 (5 bases). The V gene lost 3 bases and the J gene lost 2 bases, with 12 bases spanning the gap. Germline values: CDR1 MNHNS, CDR2 SASEGT. This CDR3 has 15 residues. The CDR3 DNA sequence: TGTGCCAGCAGTGATGTCCGGGATATCACAGATACGCAGTATTTT. It specifies CASSDVRDITDTQYF.

This clone was recorded a few times. The chain carries TRBV5-6 and TRBJ1-5; tentatively, D is TRBD1 (6 bases). Germline CDR1 and CDR2: SGHDT and YYEEEE. The ends were cut back, 2 bases at V and 6 bases at J, with 12 bases in the middle. CDR3 size: 14 residues. DNA for the CDR3: TGTGCCAGCAGCTTACAGGGAAGGAGTCAGCCCCAGCATTTT. Amino acids: CASSLQGRSQPQHF.

The chain employs TRBV6-2 or TRBV6-3 and TRBJ2-2, with TRBD1 matching 10 bases. The CDR3 spans 16 residues. With 6 bases clipped from V and 4 bases from J, the junction kept 8 bases outside the gene matches. CDR1 is MNHEY and CDR2 is SVGEGT in the germline V gene. CDR3 residues: CASSSLRTGGTGELFF. CDR3 coding DNA: TGTGCCAGCAGCTCCCTGAGGACAGGGGGCACCGGGGAGCTGTTTTTT.

The J gene is TRBJ2-7, the V gene TRBV27, with 8 bases lining up with TRBD1. This CDR3 is built from 13 residues. The junction had 5 bases not matched to a gene; V was cut back by 8 bases and J by 2 bases. The germline V gene encodes CDR1 MNHEY and CDR2 SMNVEV (reference sequence). CDR3 sequence reads: CASGTGGTYEQYF. CDR3 in DNA: TGTGCCAGCGGAACAGGGGGAACCTACGAGCAGTACTTC.

This sequence joins TRBV9 and TRBJ2-1; 9 bases agree with TRBD1. Germline lookup yields CDR1 SGDLS and CDR2 YYNGEE. This CDR3 is 15 amino acids long. V lost 0 bases, J lost 7 bases, and 5 bases stayed unmatched. As DNA, the CDR3 is TGTGCCAGCAGCGTAGCAGGGACAGGGATGAATGAGCAGTTCTTC. This gives the protein CASSVAGTGMNEQFF.

The V call is TRBV6-6, the J call TRBJ1-1, with D perhaps TRBD1 (5 bases). The V and J ends lost 7 bases and 3 bases respectively, with 18 bases between them. The V gene's germline CDR1 is MNHNY and CDR2 SVGAGI (reference sequence). The CDR3 is 15 amino acids. Here the CDR3 DNA reads TGTGCCAGCACCACCACCCCGGTAGGGGACACTGAAGCTTTCTTT. Protein sequence: CASTTTPVGDTEAFF.

The CDR3 region is CASSFPLGRVTGELFF. CDR3 DNA sequence: TGTGCCAGCAGCTTTCCTTTGGGGAGAGTCACCGGGGAGCTGTTTTTT. The J gene is TRBJ2-2, the V gene TRBV7-2, with D possibly being TRBD2 (5 bases). There are 16 residues in the CDR3. Germline assignment: CDR1 SGHTA and CDR2 FQGNSA. The ends were cut back, 3 bases at V and 4 bases at J, with 15 bases in the middle.

The chain joins TRBV7-2 to TRBJ2-2; D is unresolved. Per germline, CDR1 SGHTA and CDR2 FQGNSA. V shed 0 bases and J shed 3 bases, with 5 bases lying between them. The length of the CDR3 is 14 residues. The DNA of the CDR3 is TGTGCCAGCAGCTTAGCGCGTTACACCGGGGAGCTGTTTTTT. Protein product: CASSLARYTGELFF. The whole variable domain, filled in from reference TRBV7-2 and TRBJ2-2, reads GAGVSQSPSNKVTEKGKDVELRCDPISGHTALYWYRQSLGQGLEFLIYFQGNSAPDKSGLPSDRFSAERTGGSVSTLTIQRTQQEDSAVYLCASSLARYTGELFFGEGSRLTVL.

V gene TRBV11-3 combines with J gene TRBJ2-1; 10 bases agree with TRBD2. The V gene's germline CDR1 is SGHNT and CDR2 YENEEA. Unmatched junction bases numbered 4, after V lost 4 bases and J lost 7 bases. CDR3 size: 14 residues. The CDR3 is CASSSSGSWNEQFF. The CDR3 DNA is TGTGCCAGCAGCTCTAGCGGGAGTTGGAATGAGCAGTTCTTC. The full variable domain, in which reference TRBV11-3 and TRBJ2-1 provide the parts outside the CDR3, is EAGVVQSPRYKIIEKKQPVAFWCNPISGHNTLYWYLQNLGQGPELLIRYENEEAVDDSQLPKDRFSAERLKGVDSTLKIQPAELGDSAVYLCASSSSGSWNEQFFGPGTRLTVL.

CDR3 loop: CASSTMSTPYEQYF. The CDR3 DNA reads TGTGCCAGTAGTACGATGTCTACCCCCTACGAGCAGTACTTC. This sequence joins TRBV19 and TRBJ2-7; D is undetermined. There are 14 residues in the CDR3. Trimming stripped 4 bases from V and 2 bases from J, with 12 bases between. Germline values: CDR1 LNHDA, CDR2 SQIVND (reference sequence).

The V and J genes are TRBV19 and TRBJ1-2, with D possibly being TRBD1 (5 bases). This CDR3 is 13 amino acids long. CDR1 and CDR2 from the germline V gene are LNHDA and SQIVND (reference sequence). Trimming shortened V by 9 bases and J by 5 bases, and 16 bases separated the two germline ends. Written as DNA, the CDR3 is TGTGCCAGCTCTCAGGGTTATGGGTATGGCTACACCTTC. Translated, it gives CASSQGYGYGYTF.

The J gene is TRBJ1-5, the V gene TRBV24-1; TRBD1 matches at 8 bases. The CDR3 spans 16 residues. Germline assignment: CDR1 KGHDR and CDR2 SFDVKD. J lost 6 bases, V lost 4 bases, and 10 bases had no gene match. The CDR3 loop is CATSDPVTGEGQPQHF. The DNA of the CDR3 is TGTGCCACCAGTGACCCCGTGACAGGGGAAGGTCAGCCCCAGCATTTT.

This sequence joins TRBV6-5 and TRBJ1-2, with TRBD1 identical over 9 bases. Germline CDR1 MNHEY, CDR2 SVGAGI. Losses at the gene ends were 7 bases for V and 1 base for J; bases not matched to a gene: 7. The CDR3 runs to 15 residues. The CDR3 is CASNSKDRGNYGYTF. The DNA of the CDR3 is TGTGCCAGCAACTCGAAGGACAGGGGTAACTATGGCTACACCTTC.

J is TRBJ1-2 and V is TRBV5-1; 12 bases fit TRBD1. V was pared by 3 bases and J by 4 bases, with 4 bases of the junction left unmatched. Germline V gives CDR1 SGHRS, CDR2 YFSETQ. CDR3 length: 15 residues. The CDR3 nucleotides are TGCGCCAGCAGCTCAGGGACAGGGGGCACCTATGGCTACACCTTC. This encodes CASSSGTGGTYGYTF.

The CDR3 loop is CASRSPGINQPQHF. Written as DNA, the CDR3 is TGTGCCAGCAGATCTCCAGGGATAAATCAGCCCCAGCATTTT. V and J are TRBV25-1 and TRBJ1-5; D perhaps matches TRBD1 (5 bases). Deletions cut 6 bases from V and 4 bases from J, with 13 bases between. From germline, CDR1 is MGHDK and CDR2 SYGVNS. This CDR3 comprises 14 residues.

This clone was seen a handful of times. The chain joins TRBV6-5 to TRBJ2-7; 8 bases fit TRBD1. Germline CDR1 reads MNHEY; CDR2 reads SVGAGI. This CDR3 comprises 15 residues. The V segment lost 5 bases and the J segment 11 bases; nucleotides outside the gene matches: 17. The CDR3 reads CASSLRTGWGVNKYF. In DNA, the CDR3 is TGTGCCAGCAGTCTGCGGACAGGGTGGGGGGTTAACAAGTACTTC.

This chain links TRBV13 with TRBJ2-1; TRBD1 is a possible D gene (6 bases). The V end was cut by 2 bases, the J end by 7 bases, with 9 bases between. The germline V gene encodes CDR1 PRHDT and CDR2 FYEKMQ (reference sequence). The CDR3 extends over 13 amino acids. The chain's CDR3 is CASSLQGSNEQFF. CDR3 nucleotides: TGTGCCAGCAGCTTACAGGGGTCTAATGAGCAGTTCTTC.

A word on this clone: A junction boundary mismatches the germline segment, possibly from a read error. The CDR3 region has the DNA TGTGCCAGCAGTTGGGAGCTGGCGGGACAGGGTGTTTTGAACTTC. This codes for CASSWELAGQGVLNF. The rearrangement links TRBV6-5 to TRBJ2-7; 9 bases match TRBD1. This CDR3 comprises 15 residues. From germline, CDR1 is MNHEY and CDR2 SVGAGI.

The chain couples TRBV7-9 to TRBJ1-5; D gene unclear. The CDR3 totals 12 residues. Trimming took off 2 bases at V and 5 bases at J, with 4 bases between the two ends. Germline V lookup: CDR1 SEHNR, CDR2 FQNEAQ (reference sequence). The CDR3 here is CASSLRDQPQHF. Here the CDR3 DNA reads TGTGCCAGCAGCTTACGTGATCAGCCCCAGCATTTT.